The 6 T cell receptor beta chains given below trace back to one sample, sequenced in a study of cytomegalovirus exposure and HLA in healthy donors. The PCR made use of 60 Vbeta and 13 Jbeta primers. Measured with immunoSEQ multiplex PCR; TCRdb has only the in-frame clones, and not every one. The sample has over 100,000 clones, approximately 76% seen once; the top ten hold under 9.5%. The sequencing sample was made of PBMCs. Source of these receptors: a man aged 40-50 years in good health and CMV-seronegative.

The sample holds one count of this clone. The gene calls are TRBV6-6 and TRBJ1-4; D gene ambiguous. This CDR3 contains 14 residues. The V and J ends lost 0 bases and 4 bases respectively, with 6 bases between them. CDR1 and CDR2 from the germline V gene are MNHNY and SVGAGI (reference sequence). The chain's CDR3 is CASSYSGHNEKLFF. The CDR3 bases are TGTGCCAGCAGTTACTCTGGGCATAATGAAAAACTGTTTTTT.

A few counts support this clone. The chain joins TRBV14 to TRBJ1-1, with TRBD1 matching over 9 bases. Germline V gives CDR1 SGHDN, CDR2 FVKESK. This CDR3 comprises 13 residues. Unmatched junction bases numbered 11, after V lost 8 bases and J lost 10 bases. CDR3 sequence (DNA): TGTGCCAGCCAACAACAGGGGGCTTGTCGAGCTTTCTTT. This translates into CASQQQGACRAFF.

V usage is TRBV27 and J usage is TRBJ2-1; 10 bases align to TRBD1. V was pared by 8 bases and J by 3 bases, with 7 bases of the junction left unmatched. From germline, CDR1 is MNHEY and CDR2 SMNVEV (reference sequence). The CDR3 spans 15 residues. The chain's CDR3 is CASGAGTGVYNEQFF. The CDR3 region has the DNA TGTGCCAGCGGCGCCGGGACAGGGGTCTACAATGAGCAGTTCTTC.

A single count supports this clone. The chain joins TRBV5-3 to TRBJ2-5; TRBD1 agrees at 8 bases. TRBV5-3 is an ORF; its function is uncertain. V dropped 4 bases and J dropped 7; count of bases not matched to a gene: 9. This CDR3 comprises 14 residues. CDR3 loop: CARSPGTGPGTQYF. The CDR3 bases are TGTGCCAGAAGCCCCGGGACAGGACCGGGGACCCAGTACTTC.

This clone has only a few counts. The rearrangement joins TRBV5-4 to TRBJ2-1, with D possibly matching TRBD1 (6 bases). Germline assignment: CDR1 SGHNT and CDR2 YYREEE (reference sequence). V shed 4 bases and J shed 0 bases, with 14 bases lying between them. The CDR3 runs 16 residues. The CDR3 DNA sequence: TGTGCCAGCAGCACTTCCGGGACACTCTCCTACAATGAGCAGTTCTTC. Residues: CASSTSGTLSYNEQFF.

The chain employs TRBV4-3 and TRBJ2-7, with TRBD1 matching 8 bases. CDR1 and CDR2 from the germline V gene are LGHNA and YSLEER. This CDR3 contains 15 residues. V gave up 2 bases and J gave up 5 bases; unmatched junction bases: 8. The CDR3 reads CASSQIGQGIDEQYF. The CDR3, as DNA: TGCGCCAGCAGCCAAATAGGACAGGGAATAGACGAGCAGTACTTC.